This is a list of T cell receptor beta chains from one sample in a study of regulatory T cells in long-lasting Graves disease. A single record per CDR3 protein comes from TCRdb applying MiXCR to the multiplex PCR reads. The sample consists of around 340,000 distinct CDR3 sequences, roughly 21% of them appearing once. The sequenced sample was peripheral blood mononuclear cells (PBMCs), obtained when the disease was refractory, from a patient treated with antithyroid drugs. The receptors here all came from a female donor with Graves disease. CDR3s include the opening cysteine and the closing phenylalanine or tryptophan.

TRBV24-1	TRBJ1-2	CATSDPWRDYGYTF
TRBV12-3/TRBV12-4	TRBJ1-1	CASRSPDSGTEAFF
TRBV6-1	TRBJ1-2	CASTGLLFGNYGYTF
TRBV27	TRBJ1-5	CASSLSTGVRQPQHF
TRBV5-6	TRBJ2-7	CASSFGWTDYEQYF
TRBV6-1	TRBJ1-2	CASSDWTESYGYTF
TRBV6-2/TRBV6-3	TRBJ2-3	CASSYRPETDTQYF
TRBV19	TRBJ2-5	CASSGGLETQYF
TRBV19	TRBJ1-5	CASSRDGIQPQHF
TRBV6-1	TRBJ2-1	CASMTQGWTSGNEQFF
TRBV10-3	TRBJ1-1	CAIKPTTGGGTEAFF
TRBV6-2/TRBV6-3	TRBJ2-7	CASSYSFNHPTYEQYF
TRBV4-1	TRBJ2-5	CASSQLLWDREGETQYF
TRBV18	TRBJ1-2	CASSSGTGTNYGYTF
TRBV5-4	TRBJ2-7	CASSYGERQQQYF
TRBV9	TRBJ1-5	CASSEEGGGNQPQHF
TRBV2	TRBJ1-1	CASTVRTGIPNTEAFF
TRBV4-1	TRBJ2-7	CASSQTGPMDEQYF
TRBV9	TRBJ2-7	CASSVGTRGRAYEQYF
TRBV5-1	TRBJ1-1	CASSLAMANTEAFF
TRBV5-1	TRBJ1-5	CASSLTGGNPQPQHF
TRBV20-1	TRBJ2-4	CSAGNLAKNIQYF
TRBV29-1	TRBJ2-7	CSVLERGRTYEQYF
TRBV7-2	TRBJ1-2	CASTLSGTDVYGYTF
TRBV30	TRBJ1-4	CAWADGRDEKLFF
TRBV3-1	TRBJ1-5	CASSQGQGLVNQPQHF
TRBV24-1	TRBJ1-2	CATSAGYGYTF
TRBV5-5	TRBJ1-1	CASSWSVNTEAFF
TRBV28	TRBJ2-7	CASRLAGGSSYEQYF
TRBV6-2/TRBV6-3	TRBJ2-1	CASSHQLGRSYNEQFF
TRBV12-3/TRBV12-4	TRBJ2-7	CASSRAVGRGEQYF
TRBV12-5	TRBJ1-1	CASGLVLGHPNTEAFF
TRBV7-2	TRBJ2-5	CASSLAPTSQETQYF
TRBV6-1	TRBJ2-7	CASSFYGQGVHEQYF
TRBV12-3/TRBV12-4	TRBJ2-5	CASSLGNRAPPMGTQYF
TRBV2	TRBJ1-2	CASSGGRRYTF
TRBV6-1	TRBJ2-1	CASSATRGLSYNEQFF
TRBV12-3/TRBV12-4	TRBJ1-2	CASSLTSVAYGYTF
TRBV19	TRBJ1-4	CASMQQGFNEKLFF
TRBV5-1	TRBJ1-2	CASSLQLHTNYGYTF
TRBV6-1	TRBJ1-6	CASNRGGDSPLHF
TRBV3-1	TRBJ2-2	CASSNWDRRNTGELFF
TRBV29-1	TRBJ1-1	CSVDTGQGRTEAFF
TRBV6-5	TRBJ2-7	CASSYRFGVLTYEQYF
TRBV28	TRBJ2-5	CASSLGWGRGLAGGYSQETQYF
TRBV10-3	TRBJ2-7	CAISYRGGSYEQYF
TRBV7-3	TRBJ1-6	CASSISGTENSPLHF
TRBV6-2/TRBV6-3	TRBJ1-2	CASSSDRGSSGYTF
TRBV6-1	TRBJ2-7	CASRRSSGYERYF
TRBV6-9	TRBJ1-5	CASSSALTATVGQPQHF
TRBV6-5	TRBJ2-5	CASSYGSWYQETQYF
TRBV20-1	TRBJ1-2	CSARVGAGYTF
TRBV28	TRBJ1-2	CPCFPGQGKVRGYTF
TRBV4-2	TRBJ1-1	CASSQEVNWNTEAFF
TRBV19	TRBJ1-5	CASRAGTSSSQPQHF
TRBV6-1	TRBJ1-1	CASSAGGTEAFF
TRBV7-2	TRBJ2-5	CASSQGGETQYF